This T cell receptor (beta chain) was found in a study of T cells after posttransplantation cyclophosphamide. Germline CDR1 MNHEY, CDR2 SMNVEV (reference sequence). With V trimmed by 6 bases and J by 6 bases, 6 bases remained unmatched. The length of the CDR3 is 13 residues. This clone was seen at least ten times. Libraries were prepared by immunoSEQ multiplex PCR; TCRdb keeps only in-frame clonotypes and omits some of them. Listed here are tens of thousands of clones without any singletons, the top ten holding about 5%. Material for sequencing was PBMCs. This rearrangement joins TRBV27 to TRBJ2-7; 9 bases line up with TRBD1. The TCR comes from a woman in her forties or fifties in good health and a related stem cell transplant donor. The CDR3 sequence: CASRGTGRGEQYF. CDR3 bases: TGTGCCAGCAGGGGGACAGGGAGGGGCGAGCAGTACTTC.